Sequencing of this T cell receptor beta chain was carried out in a study of cytomegalovirus exposure and HLA in healthy donors. Turning to the study itself: As an earlier analysis found, 150 million to 200 million T cells yielded 95 million to 130 million unique TCR beta sequences. About 82 million unique TCRs from HLA-typed donors were held in an early release of data.

Donors consisted of healthy bone marrow donors. Study observations and caveats: Whilst most TCR sequences proved rare, a subset of public TCRs occurred across many donors.

Details on this clone: What it binds is unknown.

Primers included in the PCR were 60 Vbeta and 13 Jbeta primers. Sequencing was performed with immunoSEQ multiplex PCR; in TCRdb, only in-frame clones are kept and a portion is missing. Among around 130,000 clones listed, 74% were seen once. The V and J ends lost 7 bases and 6 bases respectively, with 17 bases between them. The CDR3 length is 14 residues. In germline, CDR1 is PRHDT, CDR2 FYEKMQ (reference sequence). The sample consisted of PBMCs. The chain uses TRBV13 and TRBJ2-3; D possibly corresponds to TRBD2 (7 bases). This receptor was identified in a woman between 50 and 59 years old in good health and CMV-seropositive. The CDR3 loop is CASTRRGGLDTQYF. The CDR3 coding sequence is TGTGCCAGCACTAGGCGCGGGGGCCTTGATACGCAGTATTTT. Variable domain in full (rest from reference TRBV13 and TRBJ2-3): AAGVIQSPRHLIKEKRETATLKCYPIPRHDTVYWYQQGPGQDPQFLISFYEKMQSDKGSIPDRFSAQQFSDYHSELNMSSLELGDSALYFCASTRRGGLDTQYFGPGTRLTVL.